This T cell receptor (beta chain) was recovered during a study of CD8 T cells in Susac syndrome. With 0 bases removed from V and 2 bases from J, the gap between germline ends came to 7 bases. CDR1 is LGHNA and CDR2 is YNFKEQ in the germline V gene. The CDR3 consists of 15 residues. Random hexamers were used to reverse transcribe 0.5 to 1 ug of RNA. TCRdb reprocessed the immunoSEQ multiplex PCR reads via MiXCR and lists one record per CDR3 protein. The sample holds some 200,000 distinct CDR3 sequences, around 95% seen once. The sample comprised CD4+ T cells from PBMCs. The chain combines TRBV4-2 with TRBJ1-4; no firm D call. The TCR sequence derives from a human donor with Susac syndrome. This chain's CDR3 is CASSQDRQTNEKLFF. DNA for the CDR3: TGTGCCAGCAGCCAAGATAGGCAGACTAATGAAAAACTGTTTTTT.